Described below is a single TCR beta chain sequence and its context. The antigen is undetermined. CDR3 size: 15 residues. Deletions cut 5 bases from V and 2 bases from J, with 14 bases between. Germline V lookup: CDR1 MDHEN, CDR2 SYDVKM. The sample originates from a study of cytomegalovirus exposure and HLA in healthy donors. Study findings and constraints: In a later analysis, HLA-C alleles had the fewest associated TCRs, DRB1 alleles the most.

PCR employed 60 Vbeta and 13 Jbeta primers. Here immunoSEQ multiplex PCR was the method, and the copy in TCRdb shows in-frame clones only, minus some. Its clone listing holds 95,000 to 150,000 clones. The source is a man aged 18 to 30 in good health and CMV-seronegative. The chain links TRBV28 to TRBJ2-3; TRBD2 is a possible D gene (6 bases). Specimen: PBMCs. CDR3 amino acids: CASSQAGTLTDTQYF. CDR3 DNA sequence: TGTGCCAGCAGTCAAGCCGGGACTCTCACAGATACGCAGTATTTT.